This T cell receptor beta chain was identified in a study of T cell responses to AZD1222 COVID-19 vaccine. Data came from immunoSEQ multiplex PCR; TCRdb stores just in-frame clones and leaves some out. The sample has about 260,000 clones, approximately 95% seen once. V was pared by 6 bases and J by 6 bases, with 21 bases between. This CDR3 is built from 15 residues. Germline lookup yields CDR1 MDHEN and CDR2 SYDVKM. The sequencing here drew on peripheral blood, taken on day 0 of AZD1222 vaccination. The source is an adult in good health. The chain recombines TRBV28 with TRBJ2-7, with D possibly matching TRBD2 (8 bases). The CDR3 is CASRARGTSVLEQYF. The DNA of the CDR3 is TGTGCCAGCAGGGCCAGGGGGACTAGTGTCCTCGAGCAGTACTTC.